This T cell receptor beta chain was identified in a study of vaccination and CD4 T cells after COVID-19. At the Johns Hopkins FTIC core, DNA taken from cultured CD4+ T cells was sequenced by way of the Oncomine TCR Beta short-read assay. TCRdb reprocessed the PCR reads with MiXCR, giving one entry per CDR3 protein. The table lists 11,000 to 15,000 distinct CDR3 sequences, about 61% of them singletons. The CDR3 covers 14 residues. Per germline, CDR1 SGHTA and CDR2 FQGNSA. The trim removed 5 bases at V and 5 bases at J, leaving 6 bases unmatched. Stated treatment: roughly 10-day PBMC culture with coronavirus spike peptide pools or control peptides (ViraFEST assay). This clonotype was counted a few times. Its antigen is not identified.

This clonotype was sampled from a human donor who had recovered from COVID-19. Sequences were obtained from CD4+ T cells from blood, cultured in vitro. The V gene is TRBV7-2, the J gene TRBJ2-5; 9 bases line up with TRBD2. The CDR3 DNA reads as TGTGCCAGCAGCCAGGGACTAGCTATCGAGACCCAGTACTTC. Translated, it gives CASSQGLAIETQYF.